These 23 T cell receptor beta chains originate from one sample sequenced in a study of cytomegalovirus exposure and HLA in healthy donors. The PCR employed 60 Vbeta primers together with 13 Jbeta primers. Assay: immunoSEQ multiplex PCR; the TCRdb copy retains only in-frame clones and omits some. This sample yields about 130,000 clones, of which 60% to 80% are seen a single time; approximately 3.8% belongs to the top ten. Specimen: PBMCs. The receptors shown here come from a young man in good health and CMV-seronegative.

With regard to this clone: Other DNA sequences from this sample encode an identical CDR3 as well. CDR3 coding DNA: TGCGCCAGCAGCCAAGATCGGGGGTATGGCTACACCTTC. Amino acids: CASSQDRGYGYTF. The chain is built from TRBV4-1 and TRBJ1-2, with D possibly TRBD1 on 5 matching bases. Germline CDR1 reads MGHRA; CDR2 reads YSYEKL. The CDR3 is made up of 13 amino acids. The ends were cut back, 0 bases at V and 5 bases at J, with 7 bases in the middle.

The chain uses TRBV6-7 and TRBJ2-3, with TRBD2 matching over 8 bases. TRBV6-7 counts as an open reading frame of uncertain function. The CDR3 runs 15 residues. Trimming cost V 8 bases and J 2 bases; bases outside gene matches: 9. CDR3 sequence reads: CASPSGGASTDTQYF. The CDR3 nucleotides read TGTGCCAGCCCCTCGGGGGGGGCCTCCACAGATACGCAGTATTTT.

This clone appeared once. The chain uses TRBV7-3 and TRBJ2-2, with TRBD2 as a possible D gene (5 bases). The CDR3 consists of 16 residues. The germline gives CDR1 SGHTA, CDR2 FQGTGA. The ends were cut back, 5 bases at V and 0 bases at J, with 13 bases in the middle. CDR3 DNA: TGTGCCAGCAGCCGCCGAGCGGAGACGAACACCGGGGAGCTGTTTTTT. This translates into CASSRRAETNTGELFF. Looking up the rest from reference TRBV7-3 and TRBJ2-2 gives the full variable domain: GAGVSQTPSNKVTEKGKYVELRCDPISGHTALYWYRQSLGQGPEFLIYFQGTGAADDSGLPNDRFFAVRPEGSVSTLKIQRTERGDSAVYLCASSRRAETNTGELFFGEGSRLTVL.

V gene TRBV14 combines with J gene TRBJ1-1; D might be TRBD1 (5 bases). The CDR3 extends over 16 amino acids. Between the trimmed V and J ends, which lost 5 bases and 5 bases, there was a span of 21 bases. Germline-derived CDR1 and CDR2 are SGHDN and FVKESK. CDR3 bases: TGTGCCAGCAGCACCCGCAGGGAAGTGTGGGTAACTGAAGCTTTCTTT. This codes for CASSTRREVWVTEAFF. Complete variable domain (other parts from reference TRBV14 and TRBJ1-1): EAGVTQFPSHSVIEKGQTVTLRCDPISGHDNLYWYRRVMGKEIKFLLHFVKESKQDESGMPNNRFLAERTGGTYSTLKVQPAELEDSGVYFCASSTRREVWVTEAFFGQGTRLTVV.

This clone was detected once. This chain's CDR3 is CSVEVRGTSGGCEQYF. The CDR3 nucleotides are TGCAGCGTTGAAGTCCGGGGGACTAGCGGGGGTTGTGAGCAGTACTTC. This chain joins TRBV29-1 and TRBJ2-7, with TRBD2 identical over 14 bases. Looked up from germline, CDR1 is SQVTM and CDR2 is ANQGSEA. V shed 1 base, J shed 7 bases, and the junction held 9 bases outside the gene matches. This CDR3 has 16 residues.

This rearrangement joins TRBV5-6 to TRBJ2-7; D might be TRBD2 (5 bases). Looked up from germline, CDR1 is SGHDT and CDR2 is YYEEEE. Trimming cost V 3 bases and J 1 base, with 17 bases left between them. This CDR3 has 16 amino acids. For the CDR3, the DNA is TGTGCCAGCAGCTCCGACGGACTTGAAGAATCCTACGAGCAGTACTTC. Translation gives CASSSDGLEESYEQYF.

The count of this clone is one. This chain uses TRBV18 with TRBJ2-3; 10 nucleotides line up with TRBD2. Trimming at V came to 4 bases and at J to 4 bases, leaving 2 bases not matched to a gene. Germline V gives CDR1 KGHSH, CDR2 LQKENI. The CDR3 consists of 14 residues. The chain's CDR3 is CASSLGTSADTQYF. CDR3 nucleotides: TGTGCCAGCTCACTAGGGACTAGCGCAGATACGCAGTATTTT. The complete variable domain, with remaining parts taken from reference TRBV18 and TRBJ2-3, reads NAGVMQNPRHLVRRRGQEARLRCSPMKGHSHVYWYRQLPEEGLKFMVYLQKENIIDESGMPKERFSAEFPKEGPSILRIQQVVRGDSAAYFCASSLGTSADTQYFGPGTRLTVL.

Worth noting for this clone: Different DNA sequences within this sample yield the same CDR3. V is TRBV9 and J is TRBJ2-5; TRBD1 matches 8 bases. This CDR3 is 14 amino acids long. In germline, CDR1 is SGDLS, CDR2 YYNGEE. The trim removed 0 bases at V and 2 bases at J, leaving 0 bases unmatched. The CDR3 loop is CASSVGTGQETQYF. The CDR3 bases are TGTGCCAGCAGCGTAGGGACAGGGCAAGAGACCCAGTACTTC.

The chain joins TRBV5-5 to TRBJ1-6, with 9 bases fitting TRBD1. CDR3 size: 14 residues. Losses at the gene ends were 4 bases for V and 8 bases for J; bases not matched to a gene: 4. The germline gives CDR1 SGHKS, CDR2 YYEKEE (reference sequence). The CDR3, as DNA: TGTGCCAGCAGCCCTGACAGGGGGTATTCACCCCTCCACTTT. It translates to CASSPDRGYSPLHF.

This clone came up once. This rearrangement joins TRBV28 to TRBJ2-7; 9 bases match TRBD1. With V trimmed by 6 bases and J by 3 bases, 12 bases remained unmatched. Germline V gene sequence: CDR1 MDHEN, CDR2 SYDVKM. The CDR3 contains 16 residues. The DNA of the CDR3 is TGTGCCAGCAGGCCCGGGGGACAGGGAATCGACTACGAGCAGTACTTC. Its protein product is CASRPGGQGIDYEQYF. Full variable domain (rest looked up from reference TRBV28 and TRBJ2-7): DVKVTQSSRYLVKRTGEKVFLECVQDMDHENMFWYRQDPGLGLRLIYFSYDVKMKEKGDIPEGYSVSREKKERFSLILESASTNQTSMYLCASRPGGQGIDYEQYFGPGTRLTVT.

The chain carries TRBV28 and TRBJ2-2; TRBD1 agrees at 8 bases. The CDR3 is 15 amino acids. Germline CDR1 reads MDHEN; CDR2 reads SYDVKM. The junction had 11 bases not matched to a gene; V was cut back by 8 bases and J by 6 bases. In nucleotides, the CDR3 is TGTGCCAGCGGGGAGTCAGGGGGCGAGGCCGGGGAGCTGTTTTTT. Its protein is CASGESGGEAGELFF.

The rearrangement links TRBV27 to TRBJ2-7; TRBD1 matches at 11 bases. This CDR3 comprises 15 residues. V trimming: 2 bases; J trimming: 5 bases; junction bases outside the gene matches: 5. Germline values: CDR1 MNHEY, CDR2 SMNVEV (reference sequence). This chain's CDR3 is CASSLGTGGRDEQYF. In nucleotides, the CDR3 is TGTGCCAGCAGTTTAGGGACAGGGGGTCGCGACGAGCAGTACTTC.

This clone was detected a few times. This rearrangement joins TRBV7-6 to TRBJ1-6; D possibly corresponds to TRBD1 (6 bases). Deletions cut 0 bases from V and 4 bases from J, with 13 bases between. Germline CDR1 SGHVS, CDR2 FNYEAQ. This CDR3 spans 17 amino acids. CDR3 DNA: TGTGCCAGCAGCTTAGCACCGGGACACTCTTATAATTCACCCCTCCACTTT. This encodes CASSLAPGHSYNSPLHF.

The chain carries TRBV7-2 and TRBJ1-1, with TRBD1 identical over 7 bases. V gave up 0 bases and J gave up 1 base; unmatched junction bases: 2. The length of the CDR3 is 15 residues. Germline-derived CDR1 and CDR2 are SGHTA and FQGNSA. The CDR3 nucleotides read TGTGCCAGCAGCTTAGCGGGGGACAGGAACACTGAAGCTTTCTTT. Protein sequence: CASSLAGDRNTEAFF.

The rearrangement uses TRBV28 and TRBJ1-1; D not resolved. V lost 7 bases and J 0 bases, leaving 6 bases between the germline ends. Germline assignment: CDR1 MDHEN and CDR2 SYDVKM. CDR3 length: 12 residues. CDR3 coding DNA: TGTGCCAGCACTACCTTGAACACTGAAGCTTTCTTT. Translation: CASTTLNTEAFF.

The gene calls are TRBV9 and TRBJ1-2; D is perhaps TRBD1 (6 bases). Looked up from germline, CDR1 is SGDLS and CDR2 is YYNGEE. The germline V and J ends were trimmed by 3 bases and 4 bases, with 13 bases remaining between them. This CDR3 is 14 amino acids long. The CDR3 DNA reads TGTGCCAGCAGCGCCCATGGGGGCGCCTATGGCTACACCTTC. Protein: CASSAHGGAYGYTF.

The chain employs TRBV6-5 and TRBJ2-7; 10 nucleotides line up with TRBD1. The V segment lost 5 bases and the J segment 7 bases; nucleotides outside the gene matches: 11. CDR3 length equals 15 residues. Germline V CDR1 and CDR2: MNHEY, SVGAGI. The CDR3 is CASSPWDRGSGEQYF. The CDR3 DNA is TGTGCCAGCAGTCCCTGGGACAGGGGATCTGGAGAGCAGTACTTC.

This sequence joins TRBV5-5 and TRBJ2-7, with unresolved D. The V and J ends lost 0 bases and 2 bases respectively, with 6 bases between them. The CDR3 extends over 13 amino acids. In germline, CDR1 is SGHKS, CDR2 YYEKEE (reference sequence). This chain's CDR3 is CASSLVQPYEQYF. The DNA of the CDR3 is TGTGCCAGCAGCTTGGTACAGCCCTACGAGCAGTACTTC.

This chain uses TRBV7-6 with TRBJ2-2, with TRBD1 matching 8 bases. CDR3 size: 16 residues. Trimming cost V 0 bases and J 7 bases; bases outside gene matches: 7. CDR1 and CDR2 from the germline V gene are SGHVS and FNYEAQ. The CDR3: CASSLALQGGVGELFF. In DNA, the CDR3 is TGTGCCAGCAGCTTAGCTCTACAGGGGGGCGTCGGGGAGCTGTTTTTT.

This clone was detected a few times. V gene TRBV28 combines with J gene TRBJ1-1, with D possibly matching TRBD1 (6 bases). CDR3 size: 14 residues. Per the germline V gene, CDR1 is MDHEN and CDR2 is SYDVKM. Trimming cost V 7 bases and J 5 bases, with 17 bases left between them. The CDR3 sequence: CASTEGGAGTEAFF. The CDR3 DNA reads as TGTGCCAGCACCGAGGGGGGGGCTGGAACTGAAGCTTTCTTT.

The CDR3 DNA sequence: TGTGCCAGCAGCTTAGGAGGCTCCCGGGGCTACACCTTC. It codes for CASSLGGSRGYTF. This chain connects TRBV7-2 to TRBJ1-2; D is uncertain. The germline gives CDR1 SGHTA, CDR2 FQGNSA. The V end was cut by 1 base, the J end by 8 bases, with 11 bases between. This CDR3 contains 13 residues. The full variable domain, its missing parts supplied by reference TRBV7-2 and TRBJ1-2, is GAGVSQSPSNKVTEKGKDVELRCDPISGHTALYWYRQSLGQGLEFLIYFQGNSAPDKSGLPSDRFSAERTGGSVSTLTIQRTQQEDSAVYLCASSLGGSRGYTFGSGTRLTVV.

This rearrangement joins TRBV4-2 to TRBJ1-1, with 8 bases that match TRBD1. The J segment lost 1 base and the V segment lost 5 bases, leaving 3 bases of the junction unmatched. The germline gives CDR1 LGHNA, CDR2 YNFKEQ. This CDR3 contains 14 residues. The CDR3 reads CASSGDRWNTEAFF. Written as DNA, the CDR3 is TGTGCCAGCAGCGGGGACAGGTGGAACACTGAAGCTTTCTTT.

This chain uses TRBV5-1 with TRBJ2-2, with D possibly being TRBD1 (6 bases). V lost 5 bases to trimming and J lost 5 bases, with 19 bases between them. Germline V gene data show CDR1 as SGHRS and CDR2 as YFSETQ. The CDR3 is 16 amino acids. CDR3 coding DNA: TGCGCCAGCAGTCAGGGGTGGACCCCCGAGACCGGGGAGCTGTTTTTT. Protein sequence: CASSQGWTPETGELFF. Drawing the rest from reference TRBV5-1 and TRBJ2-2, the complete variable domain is KAGVTQTPRYLIKTRGQQVTLSCSPISGHRSVSWYQQTPGQGLQFLFEYFSETQRNKGNFPGRFSGRQFSNSRSEMNVSTLELGDSALYLCASSQGWTPETGELFFGEGSRLTVL.